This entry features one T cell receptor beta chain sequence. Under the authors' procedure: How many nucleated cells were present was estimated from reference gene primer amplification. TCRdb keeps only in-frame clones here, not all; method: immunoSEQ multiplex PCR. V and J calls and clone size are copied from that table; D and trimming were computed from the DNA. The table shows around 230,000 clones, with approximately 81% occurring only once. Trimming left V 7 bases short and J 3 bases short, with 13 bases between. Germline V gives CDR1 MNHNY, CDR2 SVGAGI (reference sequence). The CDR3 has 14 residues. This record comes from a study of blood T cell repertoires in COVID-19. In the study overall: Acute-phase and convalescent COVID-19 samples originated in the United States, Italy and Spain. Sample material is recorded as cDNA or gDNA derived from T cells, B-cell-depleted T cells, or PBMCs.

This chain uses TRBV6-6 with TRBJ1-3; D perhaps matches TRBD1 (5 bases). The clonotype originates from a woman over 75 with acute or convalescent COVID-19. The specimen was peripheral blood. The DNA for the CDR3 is TGTGCCAGCACCATCCAGGGAATTGGAAACACCATATATTTT. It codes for CASTIQGIGNTIYF.